The 16 T cell receptor beta chains in this list originate from one sample, sequenced in a study of blood T cell repertoires in COVID-19. Clones were sequenced by immunoSEQ multiplex PCR, and TCRdb holds only the in-frame ones, with some missing. Seen here are roughly 200,000 clones, roughly four fifths observed once, and the top ten hold more than 4.5%. The sample comprised PBMCs or T cells enriched from blood (not recorded which). These receptors originate from a woman between 45 and 65 years old who had been exposed to COVID-19.

The chain uses TRBV6-5 and TRBJ2-6; 7 positions match TRBD1. The CDR3 has 15 residues. The junction had 2 bases not matched to a gene; V was cut back by 6 bases and J by 0 bases. Germline CDR1 is MNHEY and CDR2 is SVGAGI. CDR3 bases: TGTGCCAGCAGGACAGGGACCTCTGGGGCCAACGTCCTGACTTTC. Encoded protein: CASRTGTSGANVLTF.

The rearrangement links TRBV28 to TRBJ2-2; 9 bases map to TRBD2. Germline CDR1 is MDHEN and CDR2 is SYDVKM. Unmatched junction bases numbered 12, after V lost 8 bases and J lost 5 bases. This CDR3 is 16 amino acids long. The CDR3 DNA reads as TGTGCCAGCTCTGATCGTAGCGGGGGCCCAACCGGGGAGCTGTTTTTT. Translation: CASSDRSGGPTGELFF.

The rearrangement links TRBV19 to TRBJ1-2, with TRBD1 as a possible D gene (5 bases). The CDR3 sequence is 14 residues long. Germline V gene lookup returns CDR1 LNHDA and CDR2 SQIVND (reference sequence). The V end was cut by 7 bases, the J end by 3 bases, with 15 bases between. CDR3 loop: CASKEGRWDYGYTF. In DNA form, the CDR3 reads TGTGCCAGTAAGGAGGGGAGGTGGGACTATGGCTACACCTTC.

This sequence joins TRBV11-2 and TRBJ2-1, with 8 bases aligning to TRBD1. The germline CDR1 and CDR2 sequences are SGHAT and FQNNGV. V lost 3 bases, J lost 1 base, and 2 bases stayed unmatched. This CDR3 is built from 15 residues. Here the CDR3 DNA reads TGTGCCAGCAGCTTTTGGGACAGGTCCTACAATGAGCAGTTCTTC. It translates to CASSFWDRSYNEQFF.

This clone was seen more than once but under ten times. The DNA of the CDR3 is TGTGCCAGCAGCCCCCAGCCGGGACAGGGGTTGACCGGGGAGCTGTTTTTT. Amino acid sequence: CASSPQPGQGLTGELFF. V gene TRBV5-8 combines with J gene TRBJ2-2, with TRBD1 matching over 10 bases. The CDR3 spans 17 residues. Germline CDR1 and CDR2: SGHTS and YDEGEE. V lost 4 bases, J lost 5 bases, and 11 bases stayed unmatched.

This chain joins TRBV5-1 and TRBJ1-4; no reliable D call. There are 15 residues in the CDR3. Germline V gives CDR1 SGHRS, CDR2 YFSETQ. V shed 0 bases and J shed 4 bases, with 10 bases lying between them. CDR3 residues: CASSLGGQSNEKLFF. CDR3 nucleotides: TGCGCCAGCAGCTTGGGTGGGCAGAGTAATGAAAAACTGTTTTTT.

The gene calls are TRBV5-8 and TRBJ1-2, with 8 nucleotides matching TRBD1. Germline values: CDR1 SGHTS, CDR2 YDEGEE. V lost 2 bases and J lost 11; bases outside the gene matches: 8. The CDR3 is 13 amino acids. The DNA for the CDR3 is TGTGCCAGCAGCTTTCGGACAGGGACTCTTTACACCTTC. Encoded protein: CASSFRTGTLYTF.

The chain combines TRBV18 with TRBJ2-1; no clear D gene. V shed 6 bases and J shed 0 bases, with 12 bases lying between them. Germline V gene sequence: CDR1 KGHSH, CDR2 LQKENI. CDR3 length: 15 residues. The CDR3 protein is CASSSARPSYNEQFF. DNA for the CDR3: TGTGCCAGCTCCTCGGCGCGGCCCTCCTACAATGAGCAGTTCTTC. Full variable domain (missing parts from reference TRBV18 and TRBJ2-1): NAGVMQNPRHLVRRRGQEARLRCSPMKGHSHVYWYRQLPEEGLKFMVYLQKENIIDESGMPKERFSAEFPKEGPSILRIQQVVRGDSAAYFCASSSARPSYNEQFFGPGTRLTVL.

The chain uses TRBV18 and TRBJ2-3; 10 nucleotides agree with TRBD1. Germline CDR1 KGHSH, CDR2 LQKENI. This CDR3 has 18 amino acids. Unmatched junction bases numbered 12, after V lost 1 base and J lost 5 bases. CDR3 nucleotide sequence: TGTGCCAGCTCACCACGGGACAGGGGAAGGAGCCCAAGAGATACGCAGTATTTT. Its translation is CASSPRDRGRSPRDTQYF.

The CDR3 spells CASSEIGEGEKLFF. CDR3 nucleotides: TGCGCCAGCAGTGAAATAGGGGAGGGTGAAAAACTGTTTTTT. The chain has TRBV10-2 and TRBJ1-4, with TRBD1 as a possible D gene (5 bases). This CDR3 region has 14 residues. The germline V gene encodes CDR1 WSHSY and CDR2 SAAADI. The V end was cut by 3 bases, the J end by 7 bases, with 12 bases between.

The CDR3 coding sequence is TGTGCCAGCAGCTCCAGGCAGCACAGGGCGGGCACTGAAGCTTTCTTT. This sequence encodes CASSSRQHRAGTEAFF. This rearrangement joins TRBV11-1 to TRBJ1-1; D may be TRBD1 (6 bases). The CDR3 covers 16 residues. Germline V gene data show CDR1 as SGHAT and CDR2 as FQDESV (reference sequence). V dropped 4 bases and J dropped 4 bases, with 19 bases sitting between them. Together with reference TRBV11-1 and TRBJ1-1, the CDR3 gives the full variable domain: EAEVAQSPRYKITEKSQAVAFWCDPISGHATLYWYRQILGQGPELLVQFQDESVVDDSQLPKDRFSAERLKGVDSTLKIQPAELGDSAMYLCASSSRQHRAGTEAFFGQGTRLTVV.

V usage is TRBV18 and J usage is TRBJ1-6, with D possibly being TRBD1 (6 bases). The CDR3 totals 17 residues. Germline V CDR1 and CDR2: KGHSH, LQKENI. Trimming pared 6 bases from V and 2 bases from J, leaving 17 bases between. This chain's CDR3 is CASSGLDPGAYNSPLHF. The CDR3, as DNA: TGTGCCAGCTCGGGCTTGGACCCAGGGGCCTATAATTCACCCCTCCACTTT.

The chain carries TRBV7-2 and TRBJ2-5; TRBD2 matches at 8 bases. This CDR3 contains 13 residues. The trim removed 5 bases at V and 4 bases at J, leaving 3 bases unmatched. Germline CDR1 and CDR2: SGHTA and FQGNSA. The CDR3 region is CASSRGGRETQYF. In DNA, the CDR3 is TGTGCCAGCAGCCGCGGGGGGAGAGAGACCCAGTACTTC.

This clone was found once. V is TRBV3-1 (or the pseudogene TRBV3-2) and J is TRBJ2-2, with 11 nucleotides matching TRBD2. The trim removed 8 bases at V and 1 base at J, leaving 6 bases unmatched. The length of the CDR3 is 16 residues. The V gene's germline CDR1 is LGHDT and CDR2 YNNKEL (reference sequence). Here the CDR3 reads CASRHLAGGNTGELFF. DNA for the CDR3: TGTGCCAGCCGTCATCTAGCGGGGGGGAACACCGGGGAGCTGTTTTTT.

This clone was counted a single time. As DNA, the CDR3 is TGTGCCAGCAGTCCCCGGGGTCATGGCTACACCTTC. Translated, it gives CASSPRGHGYTF. The V call is TRBV6-2 or TRBV6-3, the J call TRBJ1-2; no reliable D call. The CDR3 is made up of 12 amino acids. Germline values: CDR1 MNHEY, CDR2 SVGEGT. V lost 5 bases, J lost 6 bases, and 10 bases lay in between.

The chain combines TRBV6-5 with TRBJ2-7; TRBD2 aligns across 7 bases. The CDR3 runs 14 residues. J lost 0 bases, V lost 10 bases, and 9 bases had no gene match. CDR1 is MNHEY, CDR2 SVGAGI, per germline. DNA for the CDR3: TGTGCCACAATCCAACCTAGCGGCTCCTACGAGCAGTACTTC. Translation: CATIQPSGSYEQYF.